This T cell receptor beta chain was documented in a study of metastatic and nonmetastatic thyroid tumors. About the study: Peripheral blood and tumor or nodule samples from malignant and benign thyroid patients were compared.

All patients were untreated before thyroid surgery. The CDR3 length is 15 residues. CDR1 and CDR2 (germline): MDHEN, SYDVKM. Trimming took 5 bases from V and 1 from J, leaving 11 bases between them. TCRdb re-clonotyped the PCR reads via MiXCR. The sample records 33,000 or so clones, roughly 19% being singletons. The sequence came from a female donor with papillary thyroid cancer or a benign thyroid nodule (not recorded which). Some clones in this sample may be carry-over from other donors' samples. V is TRBV28 and J is TRBJ2-2; D unclear. Sequencing used blood. The CDR3 region is CASSTRWKNTGELFF. CDR3 coding DNA: TGTGCCAGCAGTACACGGTGGAAGAACACCGGGGAGCTGTTTTTT.